The rows below give T cell receptor beta chains drawn from one sample of a study of post-analysis software for immune sequencing data. TCRdb itself ran the PCR reads through MiXCR, one entry per CDR3 protein. The profile shows some 690,000 distinct CDR3 sequences, about 60% of them singletons. The sample comprised blood. The receptors stem from a girl aged 2 to 10 with multiple sclerosis. Both conserved end residues are part of each CDR3. D genes are given only for firm matches. The size field is filled for only some rows; it gives once, few, many or a size class.

size	J	V	D	CDR3	DNA
.	TRBJ2-1	TRBV5-1	.	CASSLALRDEQFF	TGCGCCAGCAGCTTGGCCCTTCGGGATGAGCAGTTCTTC
few	TRBJ2-3	TRBV30	TRBD2	CAAAGGTDTQYF	TGTGCCGCCGCGGGGGGCACAGATACGCAGTATTTT
.	TRBJ2-3	TRBV29-1	.	CSVGRRLETDTQYF	TGCAGCGTTGGGCGCCGGCTAGAAACAGATACGCAGTATTTT
.	TRBJ2-1	TRBV24-1	.	CATSDLDRRQFF	TGTGCCACCAGTGATTTGGACAGGAGGCAGTTCTTC
.	TRBJ1-1	TRBV7-9	TRBD1	CASRLGTGKTEAFF	TGTGCCAGCAGACTCGGGACAGGGAAAACTGAAGCTTTCTTT
.	TRBJ2-1	TRBV20-1	.	CSASGTSLGQFF	TGCAGTGCTAGTGGGACCTCGTTGGGGCAGTTCTTC
few	TRBJ1-2	TRBV7-9	.	CASTGVGDYGYTF	TGTGCCAGCACAGGCGTCGGGGACTATGGCTACACCTTC
few	TRBJ2-4	TRBV7-2	TRBD2	CASSFQRGNQYF	TGTGCCAGCAGCTTCCAGCGGGGGAATCAGTACTTC
.	TRBJ2-5	TRBV6-5	TRBD1	CASSPTGSQETQYF	TGTGCCAGCAGTCCGACAGGGTCTCAAGAGACCCAGTACTTC
few	TRBJ1-6	TRBV27	.	CASSVSDETNSPLHF	TGTGCCAGCAGTGTCAGCGACGAGACGAATTCACCCCTCCACTTT
.	TRBJ2-3	TRBV6-5	TRBD2	CASSNLAGGGDTQYF	TGTGCCAGCAGTAATCTAGCGGGAGGAGGAGATACGCAGTATTTT
.	TRBJ2-3	TRBV2	.	CASTGTSGTDTQYF	TGTGCCAGCACCGGGACCAGCGGAACAGATACGCAGTATTTT
many	TRBJ2-7	TRBV5-1	TRBD2	CASSSGLAGAYEQYF	TGTGCCAGCAGCTCCGGACTAGCGGGAGCGTACGAGCAGTACTTC
.	TRBJ2-1	TRBV6-5	.	CASSPSDRYNEQFF	TGTGCCAGCAGTCCATCGGACCGTTACAATGAGCAGTTCTTC
.	TRBJ2-1	TRBV20-1	.	CSAQRLEQFF	TGCAGTGCCCAGCGTCTTGAGCAGTTCTTC
.	TRBJ1-2	TRBV6-6	.	CASSYSGEANYGYTF	TGTGCCAGCAGTTACTCTGGCGAAGCGAACTATGGCTACACCTTC
.	TRBJ2-1	TRBV6-2/TRBV6-3	.	CASSYERSSYNEQFF	TGTGCCAGCAGCTACGAGAGGAGCTCCTACAATGAGCAGTTCTTC
few	TRBJ2-4	TRBV7-2	.	CASSPGFVGDIQYF	TGTGCCAGCAGCCCCGGATTCGTCGGGGACATTCAGTACTTC
few	TRBJ2-1	TRBV10-3	TRBD1	CAISAAQGGTYNEQFF	TGTGCCATCAGTGCCGCACAAGGGGGCACCTACAATGAGCAGTTCTTC
.	TRBJ2-7	TRBV12-3/TRBV12-4	TRBD2	CASSPRAGAEYEQYF	TGTGCCAGCAGCCCGCGTGCGGGAGCCGAGTACGAGCAGTACTTC
.	TRBJ2-3	TRBV28	TRBD1	CASSLVQGVDTQYF	TGTGCCAGCAGTTTGGTACAGGGGGTAGATACGCAGTATTTT
.	TRBJ2-3	TRBV6-2/TRBV6-3	.	CASSQPGVYSDTQYF	TGTGCCAGCAGTCAACCGGGGGTTTATTCAGATACGCAGTATTTT
.	TRBJ2-6	TRBV5-1	.	CASSAPQGYSGANVLTF	TGCGCCAGCAGCGCCCCCCAGGGGTACTCTGGGGCCAACGTCCTGACTTTC
.	TRBJ2-7	TRBV5-1	TRBD2	CASSLDGTSGASSYEQYF	TGCGCCAGCAGCTTGGACGGGACTAGCGGGGCCAGCTCCTACGAGCAGTACTTC
.	TRBJ1-2	TRBV6-5	.	CASLRVRGFGVGYTF	TGTGCCAGCTTAAGGGTGCGGGGCTTCGGTGTTGGCTACACCTTC
few	TRBJ2-7	TRBV12-5	.	CASGLATGTVSYEQYF	TGTGCTAGTGGTTTGGCAACCGGGACTGTGTCCTACGAGCAGTACTTC
.	TRBJ2-2	TRBV5-1	.	CASGLPRPRNTGELFF	TGCGCCAGCGGTCTTCCGAGGCCGCGCAACACCGGGGAGCTGTTTTTT
.	TRBJ1-2	TRBV28	TRBD1	CASSTPGQNYGYTF	TGTGCCAGCAGCACCCCGGGACAGAACTATGGCTACACCTTC
.	TRBJ2-3	TRBV29-1	.	CSVGITGMGTDTQYF	TGCAGCGTTGGAATTACAGGGATGGGGACAGATACGCAGTATTTT
.	TRBJ2-1	TRBV7-9	.	CASSLSTGHEQFF	TGTGCCAGCAGCCTCTCGACAGGCCATGAGCAGTTCTTC
once	TRBJ2-5	TRBV20-1	.	CSARDGQSTNEQYF	TGCAGTGCTAGAGATGGACAAAGCACCAATGAGCAGTACTTC
few	TRBJ2-5	TRBV7-2	.	CASSSRLQETQYF	TGTGCCAGCAGCTCCAGACTTCAAGAGACCCAGTACTTC
.	TRBJ2-3	TRBV20-1	TRBD2	CSATRRTSEDTQYF	TGCAGTGCCACCCGACGGACTAGCGAAGATACGCAGTATTTT
.	TRBJ2-7	TRBV5-1	TRBD2	CASSFISGSEHEQYF	TGCGCCAGCAGCTTTATTAGCGGGAGTGAGCACGAGCAGTACTTC
.	TRBJ2-3	TRBV7-2	TRBD2	CASSPGLATDTQYF	TGTGCCAGCAGCCCCGGACTAGCGACAGATACGCAGTATTTT
once	TRBJ2-3	TRBV20-1	.	CSARLLDTDTQYF	TGCAGTGCTAGGTTACTAGACACAGATACGCAGTATTTT
.	TRBJ2-1	TRBV20-1	TRBD2	CSARDLTSGSYNGQFF	TGCAGTGCTAGAGACTTAACTAGCGGATCCTACAATGGGCAGTTCTTC
.	TRBJ2-3	TRBV6-6	TRBD1	CASSHGQGTDTQYF	TGTGCCAGCAGTCACGGACAGGGCACAGATACGCAGTATTTT
.	TRBJ1-1	TRBV11-3	.	CASTPPGMNTEAFF	TGTGCCAGCACCCCCCCCGGAATGAACACTGAAGCTTTCTTT
.	TRBJ2-1	TRBV7-2	.	CASSLKRDNEQFF	TGTGCCAGCAGCTTAAAGCGTGACAATGAGCAGTTCTTC
few	TRBJ2-5	TRBV7-9	.	CASSLAPGSLQETQYF	TGTGCCAGCAGCTTAGCGCCCGGTTCTCTCCAAGAGACCCAGTACTTC
few	TRBJ2-4	TRBV4-2	TRBD1	CASTPGQGGKNIQYF	TGTGCCAGCACCCCGGGACAGGGAGGCAAAAACATTCAGTACTTC
.	TRBJ2-1	TRBV12-3/TRBV12-4	TRBD2	CASSLGFGAGGPMSEQFF	TGTGCCAGCAGTTTAGGATTCGGGGCGGGAGGGCCGATGAGTGAGCAGTTCTTC
.	TRBJ2-1	TRBV27	TRBD1	CASSLSQGYYNEQFF	TGTGCCAGCAGTTTATCACAGGGGTACTACAATGAGCAGTTCTTC
few	TRBJ2-1	TRBV5-1	TRBD1	CASSPETGGSSYNEQFF	TGCGCCAGCAGCCCAGAAACAGGGGGATCCTCCTACAATGAGCAGTTCTTC
.	TRBJ2-5	TRBV13	TRBD1	CASSPYRGSMQTQYF	TGTGCCAGCAGCCCATACAGGGGTAGTATGCAGACCCAGTACTTC
.	TRBJ2-1	TRBV10-3	.	CAITGTSGDEQFF	TGTGCCATCACCGGCACGTCTGGGGATGAGCAGTTCTTC
.	TRBJ2-4	TRBV3-1	TRBD2	CASSVNSGIGKNIQYF	TGTGCCAGCAGTGTTAATAGCGGGATCGGCAAAAACATTCAGTACTTC
.	TRBJ2-2	TRBV20-1	TRBD1	CSARRTGLKGTGELFF	TGCAGTGCTAGGAGGACAGGGCTGAAGGGCACCGGGGAGCTGTTTTTT
.	TRBJ2-3	TRBV6-1	TRBD2	CASSETTGLAGVPDTQYF	TGTGCCAGCAGTGAAACGACGGGACTAGCGGGAGTCCCAGATACGCAGTATTTT
.	TRBJ2-7	TRBV2	.	CASSGVQGGTYEQYF	TGTGCCAGCAGTGGGGTGCAGGGTGGGACCTACGAGCAGTACTTC
.	TRBJ1-2	TRBV12-3/TRBV12-4	.	CASSLGEGQDFGYTF	TGTGCCAGCAGTTTGGGAGAGGGGCAGGACTTTGGCTACACCTTC
few	TRBJ1-2	TRBV12-3/TRBV12-4	TRBD1	CASSDRDGYTF	TGTGCCAGCAGTGACAGGGACGGCTACACCTTC
.	TRBJ1-5	TRBV12-3/TRBV12-4	.	CASRPEGNQPQHF	TGTGCCAGCAGACCCGAAGGCAATCAGCCCCAGCATTTT
.	TRBJ2-1	TRBV6-1	.	CASSPSSGGLNYNEQFF	TGTGCCAGCAGCCCGTCCTCAGGGGGGCTGAACTACAATGAGCAGTTCTTC
few	TRBJ1-2	TRBV7-6	TRBD1	CASSEGGQGYGYTF	TGTGCCAGCAGCGAGGGGGGACAGGGCTATGGCTACACCTTC
.	TRBJ1-1	TRBV20-1	.	CSARWGTEAFF	TGCAGTGCTAGGTGGGGTACTGAAGCTTTCTTT
.	TRBJ2-1	TRBV7-2	.	CASSLLLSIAGEQFF	TGTGCCAGCAGCTTATTGCTATCTATTGCGGGTGAGCAGTTCTTC